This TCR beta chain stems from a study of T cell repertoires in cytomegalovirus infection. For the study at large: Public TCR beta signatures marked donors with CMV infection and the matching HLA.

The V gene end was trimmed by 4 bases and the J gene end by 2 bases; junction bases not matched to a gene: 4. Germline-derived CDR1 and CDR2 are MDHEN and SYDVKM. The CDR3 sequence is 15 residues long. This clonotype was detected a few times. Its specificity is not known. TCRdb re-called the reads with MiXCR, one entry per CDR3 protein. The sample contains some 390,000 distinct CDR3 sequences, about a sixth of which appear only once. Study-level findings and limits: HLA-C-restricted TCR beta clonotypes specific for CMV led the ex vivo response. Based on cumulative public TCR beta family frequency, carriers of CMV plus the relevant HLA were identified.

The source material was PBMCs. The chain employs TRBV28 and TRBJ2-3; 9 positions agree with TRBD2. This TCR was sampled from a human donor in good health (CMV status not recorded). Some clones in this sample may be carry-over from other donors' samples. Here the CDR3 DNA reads TGTGCCAGCAGTTCTAGCGGGGACAACACAGATACGCAGTATTTT. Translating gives CASSSSGDNTDTQYF.